This T cell receptor (beta chain) was recovered during a study of blood T cell repertoires in COVID-19. This clone was observed a few times. Germline assignment: CDR1 ENHRY and CDR2 SYGVKD. This CDR3 is 15 amino acids long. J gave up 0 bases and V 2 bases, and 3 bases lay outside the gene matches. In the original workflow: Estimation of nucleated cell counts relied on the amplification of reference gene primers. Some clones are missing from TCRdb's copy, which holds only in-frame ones; the method was immunoSEQ multiplex PCR. V and J calls and clone size are as listed in that table; D and trimming were resolved from the DNA. The sample holds 350,000 to 400,000 clones; roughly 90% are singletons and the top ten take roughly 0.86%.

The receptor was isolated from a woman aged 40 to 50 who had been exposed to COVID-19. The chain has TRBV10-3 and TRBJ2-7, with TRBD1 identical over 8 bases. Material: PBMCs or T cells enriched from blood (not recorded which). This CDR3 reads CAISERQGSSYEQYF. CDR3 bases: TGTGCCATCAGTGAGAGACAGGGGAGCTCCTACGAGCAGTACTTC.